This T cell receptor beta chain was obtained from a study of technical replicates of blood from several donors. In germline, CDR1 is GTSNPN, CDR2 SVGIG (reference sequence). V lost 5 bases and J lost 0, with 10 bases in between. This CDR3 contains 13 residues. Using immunoSEQ multiplex PCR, the repertoire was profiled, and TCRdb retains in-frame clones only, with some absent. The sample lists about 89,000 clones; approximately 94% were seen once. The source is a human donor in good health. The sequencing sample was made of T cells isolated from PBMCs. The chain uses TRBV30 and TRBJ1-1; D is undetermined. CDR3: CAWAQVMNTEAFF. DNA of the CDR3: TGTGCCTGGGCCCAGGTGATGAACACTGAAGCTTTCTTT.